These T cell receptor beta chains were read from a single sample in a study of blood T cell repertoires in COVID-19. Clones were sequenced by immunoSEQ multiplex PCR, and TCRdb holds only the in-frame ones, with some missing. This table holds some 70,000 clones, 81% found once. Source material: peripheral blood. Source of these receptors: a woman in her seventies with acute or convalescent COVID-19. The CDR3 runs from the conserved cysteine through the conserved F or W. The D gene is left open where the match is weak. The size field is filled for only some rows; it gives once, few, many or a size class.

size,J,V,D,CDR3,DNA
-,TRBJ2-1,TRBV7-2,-,CASSPRGIYNEQFF,TGTGCCAGCAGCCCCCGGGGTATATACAATGAGCAGTTCTTC
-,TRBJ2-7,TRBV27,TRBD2,CASSTPSGLYEQYF,TGTGCCAGCAGTACCCCTAGCGGCCTCTACGAGCAGTACTTC
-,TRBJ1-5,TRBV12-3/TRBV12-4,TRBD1,CASSSDRGAQHF,TGTGCCAGCAGCTCGGACAGGGGGGCCCAGCATTTT
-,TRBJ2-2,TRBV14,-,CASSPKEGARNTGELFF,TGTGCCAGCAGCCCAAAAGAGGGTGCGCGGAACACCGGGGAGCTGTTTTTT
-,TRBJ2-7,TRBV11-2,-,CASSLVGGLAGSYEQYF,TGTGCCAGCAGCCTTGTAGGGGGCCTAGCGGGCTCCTACGAGCAGTACTTC
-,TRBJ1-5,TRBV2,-,CASSLQGFNQPQHF,TGTGCCAGCAGTCTACAGGGATTCAACCAGCCCCAGCATTTT
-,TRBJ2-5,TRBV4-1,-,CASSLRSGYQETQYF,TGCGCCAGCAGCCTTCGGTCGGGTTACCAAGAGACCCAGTACTTC
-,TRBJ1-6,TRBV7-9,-,CASSLTRANSPLHF,TGTGCCAGCAGCTTAACTCGCGCTAATTCACCCCTCCACTTT
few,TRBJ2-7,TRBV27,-,CASSLDGTGTYEQYF,TGTGCCAGCAGTTTAGATGGAACAGGGACCTACGAGCAGTACTTC
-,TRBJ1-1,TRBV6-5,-,CASWVPGRFEEAFF,TGTGCCAGCTGGGTCCCTGGGCGCTTCGAAGAAGCTTTCTTT
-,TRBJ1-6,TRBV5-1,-,CASSPDRANNSPLHF,TGCGCCAGCAGCCCGGACAGAGCTAATAATTCACCCCTCCACTTT
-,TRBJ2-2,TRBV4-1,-,CASSQVSGRAGELFF,TGCGCCAGCAGCCAAGTCTCCGGTCGAGCCGGGGAGCTGTTTTTT
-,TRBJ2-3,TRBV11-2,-,CASSLSLSSVAATDTQYF,TGTGCCAGCAGCTTAAGCTTGTCTAGCGTCGCAGCCACAGATACGCAGTATTTT
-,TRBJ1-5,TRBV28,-,CASGRALTYSNQPQHF,TGTGCCAGCGGGAGGGCGCTGACATATAGCAATCAGCCCCAGCATTTT
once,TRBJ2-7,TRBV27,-,CASRQTGKYEQYF,TGTGCCAGCAGGCAAACAGGGAAGTACGAGCAGTACTTC
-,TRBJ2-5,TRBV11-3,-,CASSLPSYFEETQYF,TGTGCCAGCAGCTTACCAAGTTACTTCGAAGAGACCCAGTACTTC
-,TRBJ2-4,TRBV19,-,CASSIYSQLMAKNIQYF,TGTGCCAGTAGTATTTATTCGCAGTTGATGGCCAAAAACATTCAGTACTTC
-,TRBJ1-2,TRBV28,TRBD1,CASIPRGQGATGGGYTF,TGTGCCAGCATCCCACGGGGACAGGGGGCTACGGGAGGAGGCTACACCTTC
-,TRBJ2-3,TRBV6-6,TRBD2,CASRSSGRLDTQYF,TGTGCCAGCAGGTCTAGCGGGAGGCTGGATACGCAGTATTTT
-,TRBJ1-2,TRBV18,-,CASSQRRDTPNYGYTF,TGTGCCAGCTCACAACGCCGGGACACCCCTAACTATGGCTACACCTTC
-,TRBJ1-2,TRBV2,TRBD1,CASTPTTGNYGYTF,TGTGCCAGCACTCCAACGACAGGGAACTATGGCTACACCTTC
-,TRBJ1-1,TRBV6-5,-,CASSYQGRTEAFF,TGTGCCAGCAGTTACCAGGGGCGAACTGAAGCTTTCTTT
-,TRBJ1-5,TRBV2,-,CASSFTVGNQPQHF,TGTGCCAGCAGTTTTACGGTGGGCAATCAGCCCCAGCATTTT
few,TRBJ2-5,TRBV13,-,CASSIGGAGETQYF,TGTGCCAGCAGTATAGGGGGGGCTGGAGAGACCCAGTACTTC